The 20 T cell receptor beta chains listed next were all sequenced from one sample in a study of Tregs in tolerant kidney transplant recipients. The method was immunoSEQ multiplex PCR; TCRdb's version includes in-frame clones alone and lacks a portion of them. The sample comprises about 52,000 clones, about nine tenths of which are singletons, and around 15% rests with the top ten. Mixed chimerism was transient after nonmyeloablative marrow transplants from related graft donors. This sample comprised CD8+ T cells from blood (PBMCs), obtained 24 months after the transplant. The source is a human patient who received a combined kidney and bone marrow transplant. Some T cells may have come from the graft donor.

This clone was seen once. The chain recombines TRBV30 with TRBJ2-1; 9 nucleotides match TRBD2. Germline CDR1 reads GTSNPN; CDR2 reads SVGIG (reference sequence). The CDR3 extends over 18 amino acids. The trim removed 3 bases at V and 0 bases at J, leaving 12 bases unmatched. The CDR3: CAWRGISGRGTSYNEQFF. The CDR3 DNA follows: TGTGCCTGGAGGGGGATTAGCGGGAGAGGGACCTCCTACAATGAGCAGTTCTTC. The full variable domain, in which reference TRBV30 and TRBJ2-1 provide the parts outside the CDR3, is SQTIHQWPATLVQPVGSPLSLECTVEGTSNPNLYWYRQAAGRGLQLLFYSVGIGQISSEVPQNLSASRPQDRQFILSSKKLLLSDSGFYLCAWRGISGRGTSYNEQFFGPGTRLTVL.

The chain uses TRBV19 and TRBJ1-1; 10 bases line up with TRBD1. Germline V gene sequence: CDR1 LNHDA, CDR2 SQIVND (reference sequence). The CDR3 length is 14 residues. The J segment lost 5 bases and the V segment lost 5 bases, leaving 5 bases of the junction unmatched. The CDR3 sequence is CASSWGQGRTEAFF. The CDR3 DNA reads as TGTGCCAGTAGTTGGGGACAGGGGAGAACTGAAGCTTTCTTT.

The gene calls are TRBV30 and TRBJ2-1, with 13 bases aligning to TRBD2. The CDR3 length is 15 residues. Germline CDR1 is GTSNPN and CDR2 is SVGIG (reference sequence). V lost 2 bases to trimming and J lost 8 bases; unmatched junction nucleotides: 6. The CDR3, as DNA: TGTGCCTGGAGTCGGACTAGCGGGAGTTCGGATGAGCAGTTCTTC. This gives the protein CAWSRTSGSSDEQFF.

For this clone: Other nucleotide sequences from this sample produce the same CDR3. The rearrangement uses TRBV4-3 and TRBJ1-6; possibly TRBD1 for D (6 bases). The CDR3 contains 14 residues. The V gene's germline CDR1 is LGHNA and CDR2 YSLEER. V lost 4 bases and J 5 bases, leaving 9 bases between the germline ends. The CDR3: CASSLGQNNSPLHF. As DNA, the CDR3 is TGCGCCAGCAGCCTCGGACAGAATAATTCACCCCTCCACTTT.

This chain uses TRBV4-1 with TRBJ2-7, with TRBD1 identical over 8 bases. From germline, CDR1 is MGHRA and CDR2 YSYEKL. V dropped 0 bases and J dropped 8; count of bases not matched to a gene: 6. This CDR3 has 14 residues. For the CDR3, the DNA is TGCGCCAGCAGCCAAGAAAGCGACAGGGGTAAGCAGTACTTC. Amino acids: CASSQESDRGKQYF.

CDR3 DNA: TGTGCCAGCAGACCCTCTAGGGGCCGAAATGAAAAACTGTTTTTT. This gives the protein CASRPSRGRNEKLFF. The chain employs TRBV7-8 and TRBJ1-4, with TRBD1 as a possible D gene (5 bases). The germline CDR1 and CDR2 sequences are SGHVS and FQNEAQ. Deletions cut 6 bases from V and 5 bases from J, with 16 bases between. The CDR3 sequence is 15 residues long. Complete variable domain (other parts from reference TRBV7-8 and TRBJ1-4): GAGVSQSPRYKVAKRGQDVALRCDPISGHVSLFWYQQALGQGPEFLTYFQNEAQLDKSGLPSDRFFAERPEGSVSTLKIQRTQQEDSAVYLCASRPSRGRNEKLFFGSGTQLSVL.

CDR3 DNA sequence: TGTGCCAGCAGCCGTAGCGGGGCCACAGATACGCAGTATTTT. Translating it yields CASSRSGATDTQYF. V usage is TRBV28 and J usage is TRBJ2-3; 8 bases map to TRBD2. V dropped 6 bases and J dropped 2; count of bases not matched to a gene: 4. This CDR3 has 14 residues. CDR1 and CDR2 from the germline V gene are MDHEN and SYDVKM. The entire variable domain, with the rest obtained from reference TRBV28 and TRBJ2-3, is as follows: DVKVTQSSRYLVKRTGEKVFLECVQDMDHENMFWYRQDPGLGLRLIYFSYDVKMKEKGDIPEGYSVSREKKERFSLILESASTNQTSMYLCASSRSGATDTQYFGPGTRLTVL.

The chain couples TRBV29-1 to TRBJ1-2; D remains unclear. V lost 5 bases and J 5 bases, leaving 12 bases between the germline ends. The CDR3 is made up of 12 amino acids. CDR1 SQVTM and CDR2 ANQGSEA come from the germline V gene. The CDR3 sequence: CSVPPARYGYTF. DNA for the CDR3: TGCAGCGTTCCCCCTGCTCGGTATGGCTACACCTTC.

The chain employs TRBV19 and TRBJ2-1, with a tentative D call TRBD2 (5 bases). V gave up 1 base and J gave up 4 bases, with 11 bases separating them. The CDR3 is 15 residues long. Germline V lookup: CDR1 LNHDA, CDR2 SQIVND (reference sequence). As DNA, the CDR3 is TGTGCCAGTAGTATAGGGGAGCAAAATTACAATGAGCAGTTCTTC. Translated: CASSIGEQNYNEQFF.

This clone was seen just once. DNA for the CDR3: TGTGCCAGCAGTGAAGACAGGGTTTCTAATGAAAAACTGTTTTTT. It translates to CASSEDRVSNEKLFF. The chain links TRBV2 to TRBJ1-4, with D possibly TRBD1 on 6 matching bases. This CDR3 region has 15 residues. The V end lost 1 base, the J end lost 3 bases, and 9 bases lay between the germline ends. The germline gives CDR1 SNHLY, CDR2 FYNNEI.

The chain has TRBV28 and TRBJ2-2, with D perhaps TRBD2 (7 bases). Germline CDR1 MDHEN, CDR2 SYDVKM. Trimming stripped 2 bases from V and 3 bases from J, with 10 bases between. CDR3 size: 15 residues. The CDR3 loop is CASSLRRGHTGELFF. The CDR3 DNA follows: TGTGCCAGCAGTTTAAGGCGGGGGCACACCGGGGAGCTGTTTTTT.

The V and J genes are TRBV30 and TRBJ2-1; D remains unclear. The CDR3 runs to 14 residues. Trimming stripped 2 bases from V and 3 bases from J, with 11 bases between. Per the germline V gene, CDR1 is GTSNPN and CDR2 is SVGIG (reference sequence). The CDR3 coding sequence is TGTGCCTGGAGTTGGTCTAGAAACTACAATGAGCAGTTCTTC. It is translated as CAWSWSRNYNEQFF.

V and J are TRBV27 and TRBJ2-2; 11 nucleotides agree with TRBD1. Trimming removed 7 bases from V and 8 bases from J; junction bases left unmatched: 6. CDR1 and CDR2 (germline): MNHEY, SMNVEV (reference sequence). The CDR3 is 14 amino acids. CDR3 in amino acids: CASTWTGGAGELFF. The CDR3 coding sequence is TGTGCCAGCACCTGGACAGGGGGCGCGGGGGAGCTGTTTTTT.

The chain links TRBV30 to TRBJ1-2; D is perhaps TRBD1 (6 bases). Trimming left V 3 bases short and J 2 bases short, with 22 bases between. This CDR3 region has 17 residues. Germline V gene data show CDR1 as GTSNPN and CDR2 as SVGIG (reference sequence). The CDR3 reads CAWRPQGYLRFNYGYTF. The CDR3, as DNA: TGTGCCTGGAGGCCCCAGGGGTACTTACGGTTCAACTATGGCTACACCTTC.

The V and J genes are TRBV27 and TRBJ2-1; TRBD2 aligns across 8 bases. CDR3 length equals 15 residues. V was pared by 5 bases and J by 2 bases, with 5 bases of the junction left unmatched. Looked up from germline, CDR1 is MNHEY and CDR2 is SMNVEV (reference sequence). The CDR3 protein is CASSPRTSPYNEQFF. The CDR3 DNA follows: TGTGCCAGCAGTCCCAGGACTAGCCCCTACAATGAGCAGTTCTTC.

The chain employs TRBV19 and TRBJ1-1; 11 bases are a match to TRBD1. V lost 5 bases and J lost 8; bases outside the gene matches: 10. Per germline, CDR1 LNHDA and CDR2 SQIVND (reference sequence). This CDR3 has 15 residues. CDR3 bases: TGTGCCAGTAGTCCTTGGACAGGGGGCCTTTCAGAAGCTTTCTTT. Encoded protein: CASSPWTGGLSEAFF.

This clone showed up just once. V usage is TRBV27 and J usage is TRBJ2-1; D gene ambiguous. Germline CDR1 is MNHEY and CDR2 is SMNVEV (reference sequence). CDR3 size: 14 residues. V was shortened by 6 bases and J by 1 base, with 10 bases between the two germline ends. CDR3 region: CASRPVLSYNEQFF. Here the CDR3 DNA reads TGTGCCAGCAGACCAGTCTTGTCCTACAATGAGCAGTTCTTC.

The chain uses TRBV5-6 and TRBJ1-1; no clear D gene. In germline, CDR1 is SGHDT, CDR2 YYEEEE. The CDR3 length is 12 residues. Trimming removed 4 bases at V and 11 bases at J, with 15 bases between. CDR3 nucleotide sequence: TGTGCCAGCAGCCCCGGGTTGTCTGTGGCTTTCTTT. It translates to CASSPGLSVAFF.

As to this clone: A junction end diverges from the germline sequence, so it may reflect a read error. J is TRBJ1-3 and V is TRBV6-1; D is unresolved. CDR3 length: 12 amino acids. CDR1 and CDR2 (germline): MNHNS, SASEGT. The CDR3 here is CASSPPGFSENF. CDR3 nucleotide sequence: TGTGCCAGCAGTCCACCGGGGTTTTCGGAAAATTTT.

The chain carries TRBV25-1 and TRBJ2-3, with 8 nucleotides matching TRBD2. V shed 4 bases and J 4 bases; nucleotides not matched to a gene: 13. This CDR3 region has 17 residues. CDR1 MGHDK and CDR2 SYGVNS come from the germline V gene. DNA of the CDR3: TGTGCCAGCAGTGGGCTTAACCGGGGGGGGCCCCCAGATACGCAGTATTTT. It yields the protein CASSGLNRGGPPDTQYF.